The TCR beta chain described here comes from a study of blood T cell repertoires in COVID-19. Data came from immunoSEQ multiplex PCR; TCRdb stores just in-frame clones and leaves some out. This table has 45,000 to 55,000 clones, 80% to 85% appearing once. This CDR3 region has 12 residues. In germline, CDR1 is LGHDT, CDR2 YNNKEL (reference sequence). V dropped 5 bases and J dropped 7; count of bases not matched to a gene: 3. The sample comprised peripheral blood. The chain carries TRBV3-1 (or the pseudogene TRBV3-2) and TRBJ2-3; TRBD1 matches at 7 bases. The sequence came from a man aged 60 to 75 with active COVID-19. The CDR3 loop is CASSEGAYTQYF. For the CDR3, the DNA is TGTGCCAGCAGCGAGGGGGCGTATACGCAGTATTTT.